Listed here are 27 T cell receptor beta chains from one sample, sequenced in a study of cytomegalovirus exposure and HLA in healthy donors. The PCR used 60 Vbeta and 13 Jbeta primers. The table came from immunoSEQ multiplex PCR; TCRdb's copy has only in-frame clones and leaves some out. The repertoire has under 170,000 clones, approximately 85% of them found once; the top ten carry roughly 6%. Sequencing input: PBMCs. These receptors were obtained from a middle-aged man in good health and CMV-seropositive.

This chain joins TRBV10-3 and TRBJ2-3; 10 positions match TRBD2. Germline V gene sequence: CDR1 ENHRY, CDR2 SYGVKD. Germline trimming cut 5 bases from V and 5 bases from J; bases unmatched to any gene: 7. This CDR3 comprises 15 residues. The CDR3 region is CAISPGLAAGDTQYF. The CDR3 bases are TGTGCCATCAGTCCAGGACTAGCGGCGGGAGATACGCAGTATTTT.

A remark on this clone: The sample carries other DNA sequences with the same CDR3. The CDR3 coding sequence is TGTGCCACCAGCAGAGAAGGACAGGGGGCATACGAGCAGTACTTC. Amino acids: CATSREGQGAYEQYF. The chain links TRBV15 to TRBJ2-7; 11 bases map to TRBD1. Germline loops: CDR1 LNHNV, CDR2 YYDKDF (reference sequence). This CDR3 is built from 15 residues. Trimming removed 0 bases from V and 4 bases from J; junction bases left unmatched: 2.

V and J are TRBV2 and TRBJ2-5, with 10 bases lining up with TRBD2. V lost 2 bases, J lost 5 bases, and 5 bases stayed unmatched. This CDR3 region has 15 residues. Germline loops: CDR1 SNHLY, CDR2 FYNNEI. The CDR3 region has the DNA TGTGCCAGCAGTGAATCAGCGGGAGGGGGGGAGACCCAGTACTTC. It translates to CASSESAGGGETQYF. The full variable domain, in which reference TRBV2 and TRBJ2-5 provide the parts outside the CDR3, is EPEVTQTPSHQVTQMGQEVILRCVPISNHLYFYWYRQILGQKVEFLVSFYNNEISEKSEIFDDQFSVERPDGSNFTLKIRSTKLEDSAMYFCASSESAGGGETQYFGPGTRLLVL.

The chain has TRBV5-1 and TRBJ1-2; 12 nucleotides agree with TRBD1. The CDR3 consists of 15 residues. Germline trimming cut 4 bases from V and 8 bases from J; bases unmatched to any gene: 9. Germline assignment: CDR1 SGHRS and CDR2 YFSETQ. The CDR3 here is CASSQTGTGGHGYTF. The CDR3 DNA follows: TGCGCCAGCAGCCAAACCGGGACAGGGGGCCACGGCTACACCTTC.

The chain joins TRBV6-5 to TRBJ2-7; TRBD2 aligns across 10 bases. J gave up 6 bases and V 5 bases, and 7 bases lay outside the gene matches. From germline, CDR1 is MNHEY and CDR2 SVGAGI. This CDR3 comprises 14 residues. CDR3 bases: TGTGCCAGCAGTCCACAGCGGGAGGGCCTCGAGCAGTACTTC. Translating gives CASSPQREGLEQYF.

This chain uses TRBV5-1 with TRBJ2-3; the D gene is possibly TRBD2 (6 bases). Germline V gene lookup returns CDR1 SGHRS and CDR2 YFSETQ. This CDR3 is 16 amino acids long. V gave up 4 bases and J gave up 0 bases, with 15 bases separating them. The CDR3 DNA reads TGCGCCAGCAGCGTTCCCCTAGCGTCTAGCACAGATACGCAGTATTTT. Its translation: CASSVPLASSTDTQYF.

The V and J genes are TRBV5-8 and TRBJ2-7; D is undetermined. The CDR3 is 15 amino acids. V lost 6 bases to trimming and J lost 3 bases, with 19 bases between them. CDR1 and CDR2 (germline): SGHTS, YDEGEE. CDR3 amino acids: CASTKIGSLNYEQYF. The CDR3 region has the DNA TGTGCCAGCACGAAGATTGGCTCCCTGAACTACGAGCAGTACTTC.

The chain carries TRBV19 and TRBJ2-3; unclear D gene. The ends were cut back, 7 bases at V and 0 bases at J, with 11 bases in the middle. CDR1 and CDR2 (germline): LNHDA, SQIVND (reference sequence). CDR3 size: 14 residues. CDR3 DNA: TGTGCCAGTACCCCCACCCAGAGCACAGATACGCAGTATTTT. The encoded protein is CASTPTQSTDTQYF.

V is TRBV5-6 and J is TRBJ2-3; 9 nucleotides align to TRBD2. Looked up from germline, CDR1 is SGHDT and CDR2 is YYEEEE. The CDR3 sequence is 17 residues long. The V and J ends lost 0 bases and 5 bases, in that order; junction bases with no gene match: 10. The CDR3 here is CASSLAPREGLGDTQYF. DNA for the CDR3: TGTGCCAGCAGCTTGGCCCCGCGGGAGGGCCTTGGAGATACGCAGTATTTT.

The chain uses TRBV6-1 and TRBJ1-2, with D maybe TRBD1 (6 bases). Trimming removed 5 bases from V and 4 bases from J, with 11 bases in between. Germline values: CDR1 MNHNS, CDR2 SASEGT. The CDR3 is 13 residues long. The CDR3 sequence is CASSFDRSYGYTF. The CDR3 DNA reads TGTGCCAGCAGTTTCGACAGGAGCTATGGCTACACCTTC.

This clone was observed a handful of times. The chain carries TRBV5-1 and TRBJ1-1, with D possibly TRBD1 on 5 matching bases. Germline V gives CDR1 SGHRS, CDR2 YFSETQ. With 4 bases removed from V and 1 base from J, the gap between germline ends came to 11 bases. CDR3 length: 14 residues. The CDR3 loop reads CASSPAQGNTEAFF. The CDR3, as DNA: TGCGCCAGCAGCCCTGCTCAGGGGAACACTGAAGCTTTCTTT.

This clone has a handful of counts. The gene calls are TRBV13 and TRBJ2-3; D is unresolved. Germline V gene data show CDR1 as PRHDT and CDR2 as FYEKMQ (reference sequence). CDR3 length equals 16 residues. With 5 bases removed from V and 2 bases from J, the gap between germline ends came to 17 bases. The CDR3 sequence: CASSPRSGGNTDTQYF. CDR3 nucleotides: TGTGCCAGCAGCCCCCGATCTGGCGGTAACACAGATACGCAGTATTTT.

This clone has a handful of counts. The V call is TRBV6-6, the J call TRBJ1-3; D gene ambiguous. Trimming left V 5 bases short and J 3 bases short, with 8 bases between. The CDR3 contains 13 residues. Germline loops: CDR1 MNHNY, CDR2 SVGAGI (reference sequence). In nucleotides, the CDR3 is TGTGCCAGCAGTCCCTCTTTTGGAAACACCATATATTTT. This translates into CASSPSFGNTIYF.

This sequence joins TRBV6-1 and TRBJ2-7, with 9 bases fitting TRBD1. The ends lost 5 bases at V and 4 bases at J; junction bases unmatched: 9. CDR3 length: 15 amino acids. The germline V gene encodes CDR1 MNHNS and CDR2 SASEGT. CDR3 sequence reads: CASSTGTGRLYEQYF. As DNA, the CDR3 is TGTGCCAGCAGTACCGGGACAGGGAGGCTTTACGAGCAGTACTTC.

V and J are TRBV9 and TRBJ1-1; 9 nucleotides align to TRBD1. The junction had 6 bases not matched to a gene; V was cut back by 4 bases and J by 5 bases. From germline, CDR1 is SGDLS and CDR2 YYNGEE. This CDR3 region has 14 residues. CDR3 sequence: CASSSRTGVTEAFF. The CDR3 nucleotides are TGTGCCAGCAGCTCCCGGACAGGGGTGACTGAAGCTTTCTTT.

The chain links TRBV27 to TRBJ2-3; D unclear. CDR1 is MNHEY and CDR2 is SMNVEV in the germline V gene (reference sequence). The CDR3 is 13 amino acids. V was clipped by 6 bases and J by 2 bases, with 9 bases between them. This chain's CDR3 is CASSIATTDTQYF. In nucleotides, the CDR3 is TGTGCCAGCAGCATAGCTACCACAGATACGCAGTATTTT.

The genes are TRBV2 and TRBJ2-5, with 7 bases that match TRBD1. V was pared by 6 bases and J by 2 bases, with 3 bases of the junction left unmatched. CDR1 is SNHLY, CDR2 FYNNEI, per germline. CDR3 length: 13 amino acids. The CDR3 DNA sequence: TGTGCCAGCAGGACGGGACAGCAAGAGACCCAGTACTTC. Translating gives CASRTGQQETQYF.

The chain links TRBV5-1 to TRBJ1-4, with D uncertain. Trimming left V 2 bases short and J 3 bases short, with 8 bases between. CDR1 is SGHRS and CDR2 is YFSETQ in the germline V gene. The CDR3 totals 14 residues. As DNA, the CDR3 is TGCGCCAGCAGCTTTATGGCGGCTAATGAAAAACTGTTTTTT. Its translation: CASSFMAANEKLFF.

In its sample, this clone was seen a few times. The chain employs TRBV6-1 and TRBJ2-2; 7 bases align to TRBD1. The germline CDR1 and CDR2 sequences are MNHNS and SASEGT. The length of the CDR3 is 14 residues. V shed 7 bases, J shed 6 bases, and the junction held 8 bases outside the gene matches. The CDR3 nucleotides read TGTGCCAGCAAGACAGGGTTACAGGCCGGGGAGCTGTTTTTT. Translated, it gives CASKTGLQAGELFF.

The J gene is TRBJ2-7, the V gene TRBV7-9; tentative D call: TRBD1 (6 bases). V was clipped by 5 bases and J by 3 bases, with 8 bases between them. The germline V gene encodes CDR1 SEHNR and CDR2 FQNEAQ (reference sequence). The CDR3 extends over 12 amino acids. The CDR3 DNA reads as TGTGCCAGCAGCGGCAGGGGCTACGAGCAGTACTTC. Its translation: CASSGRGYEQYF.

To note about this clone: The junction and the germline gene differ at one end; a read error may be behind it. The chain links TRBV7-9 to TRBJ2-1; 12 bases align to TRBD2. Germline V gene lookup returns CDR1 SEHNR and CDR2 FQNEAQ (reference sequence). The CDR3 consists of 16 residues. The CDR3 sequence is CSSSLILAGGRNEQFF. CDR3 DNA: TGTTCCAGCAGCTTAATCCTAGCGGGAGGGCGCAATGAGCAGTTCTTC.

V gene TRBV28 combines with J gene TRBJ2-3, with 11 bases matching TRBD2. Germline CDR1 is MDHEN and CDR2 is SYDVKM. After removal of 5 bases from V and 0 bases from J, the junction contained 7 bases not matched to a gene. This CDR3 has 17 amino acids. CDR3: CASSGASGRPSTDTQYF. CDR3 sequence (DNA): TGTGCCAGCAGTGGGGCTAGCGGGAGGCCTAGCACAGATACGCAGTATTTT.

The chain uses TRBV11-2 and TRBJ2-7; a possible D gene is TRBD2 (5 bases). This CDR3 is 16 amino acids long. V lost 5 bases to trimming and J lost 2 bases, with 19 bases between them. The V gene's germline CDR1 is SGHAT and CDR2 FQNNGV. CDR3 protein: CASSPVVGRGTYEQYF. The CDR3 DNA reads TGTGCCAGCAGCCCCGTCGTGGGGAGAGGGACCTACGAGCAGTACTTC.

The gene calls are TRBV5-4 and TRBJ2-3; 9 bases fit TRBD1. The germline V gene has CDR1 SGHNT and CDR2 YYREEE (reference sequence). The CDR3 is made up of 16 amino acids. Trimming at V came to 5 bases and at J to 0 bases, leaving 7 bases not matched to a gene. CDR3 region: CASRFGTGTSTDTQYF. In nucleotides, the CDR3 is TGTGCCAGCAGATTCGGGACAGGGACTAGCACAGATACGCAGTATTTT.

This clone came up a few times. V gene TRBV5-1 combines with J gene TRBJ2-5, with TRBD1 matching 8 bases. This CDR3 contains 17 residues. Germline trimming cut 0 bases from V and 2 bases from J; bases unmatched to any gene: 9. Germline V CDR1 and CDR2: SGHRS, YFSETQ. The CDR3 spells CASSLVGTGVLQETQYF. CDR3 DNA sequence: TGCGCCAGCAGCTTGGTCGGGACAGGAGTGCTTCAAGAGACCCAGTACTTC.

This clone was seen a handful of times. The chain employs TRBV5-1 and TRBJ1-1, with 10 bases matching TRBD1. V trimming: 4 bases; J trimming: 2 bases; junction bases outside the gene matches: 2. Germline V CDR1 and CDR2: SGHRS, YFSETQ. The CDR3 has 14 residues. This CDR3 is CASSGTGANTEAFF. CDR3 nucleotides: TGCGCCAGCAGCGGGACAGGGGCCAACACTGAAGCTTTCTTT.

The chain uses TRBV10-2 and TRBJ1-1; possibly TRBD1 for D (6 bases). The CDR3 has 13 residues. Trimming stripped 7 bases from V and 0 bases from J, with 9 bases between. The germline V gene has CDR1 WSHSY and CDR2 SAAADI. CDR3 region: CASKGQLNTEAFF. CDR3 in DNA: TGCGCCAGCAAAGGACAGTTGAACACTGAAGCTTTCTTT.